This TCR beta chain was identified during a study of spatial heterogeneity in lung cancer. About the research overall: When follow-up PBMC samples existed, they were sequenced (at a median of around 2 years after resection). The study, taken as a whole, reports: Detection of ubiquitous tumor TCRs in blood was higher at resection than follow-up.

This clonotype showed up many times. Its specificity is not known. Time point: blood at routine non-recurrence follow-up after resection. The sequenced material consisted of unsorted whole RNA from tumor, nontumor lung or frozen PBMC. The germline gives CDR1 MNHEY, CDR2 SVGAGI. The CDR3 contains 16 residues. J was trimmed by 2 bases and V by 0 bases; bases with no gene match: 4. On each TCR cDNA molecule, a unique molecular identifier was present. TCRdb passed the 5' RACE reads through MiXCR, listing each CDR3 protein once. The table includes 15,000 to 20,000 distinct CDR3 sequences, approximately 11% detected once.

The chain joins TRBV6-5 to TRBJ2-7; 10 bases are a match to TRBD2. The receptor was derived from a female donor with early-stage non-small cell lung cancer. This specimen consisted of PBMCs, obtained at follow-up. The CDR3 region is CASSYSISGRAYEQYF. The DNA for the CDR3 is TGTGCCAGCAGTTACTCGATAAGCGGGAGGGCCTACGAGCAGTACTTC.